One sample yielded the 21 T cell receptor beta chains listed below, sequenced in a study of blood T cells in healthy people across ages (dated by TCRdb to 2015 to 2017). Libraries were built with 5' RACE. For sequencing, an Illumina HiSeq 2500 was employed. A second PCR of about 7 to 12 cycles was run with a J-beta primer mix and a sample-barcoded 5' primer. TCRdb reanalyzed the raw reads on its own, using fastp at Q25 for trimming and MiXCR for clone calling, and kept in-frame beta chains. Each entry is one CDR3 protein sequence, shown with its most common DNA and genes. The sample has roughly 1,300,000 distinct CDR3 sequences on record, roughly 59% of them singletons. Under 8.5% of the sample lies in the top ten. Sequenced: blood. The receptor set was obtained from a man aged 18 to 30 in good health.

The chain carries TRBV12-3 or TRBV12-4 and TRBJ2-1; TRBD2 matches at 9 bases. The CDR3 is made up of 14 amino acids. Trimming at V came to 7 bases and at J to 6 bases, leaving 7 bases not matched to a gene. CDR3 coding DNA: TGTGCCAGCACTCTTAGCGGGAGTGGCAATGAGCAGTTCTTC. Translating gives CASTLSGSGNEQFF.

This rearrangement joins TRBV3-1 to TRBJ2-5; possible D gene TRBD1, 5 bases. Germline CDR1 and CDR2: LGHDT and YNNKEL (reference sequence). The CDR3 runs 18 residues. The V and J ends lost 3 bases and 0 bases respectively, with 20 bases between them. The CDR3 reads CASSHSQDNSINQETQYF. The CDR3 nucleotides read TGTGCCAGCAGCCATAGTCAGGACAACTCCATTAACCAAGAGACCCAGTACTTC.

The table lists this clonotype with a few counts. This chain connects TRBV7-8 to TRBJ2-5, with TRBD2 matching 13 bases. CDR3 size: 16 residues. Germline V gene sequence: CDR1 SGHVS, CDR2 FQNEAQ. Trimming at V came to 3 bases and at J to 2 bases, leaving 3 bases not matched to a gene. The CDR3 sequence: CASSFGLAGEQETQYF. CDR3 DNA: TGTGCCAGCAGCTTTGGACTAGCGGGGGAGCAAGAGACCCAGTACTTC. Full variable domain (missing parts from reference TRBV7-8 and TRBJ2-5): GAGVSQSPRYKVAKRGQDVALRCDPISGHVSLFWYQQALGQGPEFLTYFQNEAQLDKSGLPSDRFFAERPEGSVSTLKIQRTQQEDSAVYLCASSFGLAGEQETQYFGPGTRLLVL.

In its sample, this clonotype was seen a few times. This rearrangement joins TRBV29-1 to TRBJ1-6; perhaps TRBD1 as D (6 bases). V was clipped by 4 bases and J by 6 bases, with 10 bases between them. CDR3 length equals 13 residues. The germline V gene has CDR1 SQVTM and CDR2 ANQGSEA. The CDR3 nucleotides read TGCAGCGTTGCCCAGGGGCGTAATTCACCCCTCCACTTT. Protein sequence: CSVAQGRNSPLHF.

The rearrangement links TRBV27 to TRBJ1-1; no clear D. The CDR3 totals 14 residues. Per the germline V gene, CDR1 is MNHEY and CDR2 is SMNVEV (reference sequence). Trimming pared 10 bases from V and 0 bases from J, leaving 15 bases between. The DNA for the CDR3 is TGTGCCACCCAAGACCAACAGATGAACACTGAAGCTTTCTTT. Its translation is CATQDQQMNTEAFF.

This clonotype was seen only a few times. The rearrangement links TRBV29-1 to TRBJ2-3; 12 bases fit TRBD2. Per the germline V gene, CDR1 is SQVTM and CDR2 is ANQGSEA. The CDR3 has 16 residues. After removal of 1 base from V and 2 bases from J, the junction contained 4 bases not matched to a gene. CDR3 protein: CSVEGLAGGTTDTQYF. The CDR3 DNA sequence: TGCAGCGTTGAAGGGCTAGCGGGGGGGACCACAGATACGCAGTATTTT.

Notes on this clonotype: The junction and the germline gene differ at one end; a read error may be behind it. CDR3 sequence reads: CASSYAGLIREQYF. The CDR3 coding sequence is TGCGCCAGCAGTTACGCTGGACTGATCCGCGAGCAGTACTTC. The chain has TRBV6-2 or TRBV6-3 and TRBJ2-7; perhaps TRBD2 as D (5 bases). Germline V gene sequence: CDR1 MNHEY, CDR2 SVGEGT. The CDR3 is made up of 14 amino acids.

V usage is TRBV5-6 and J usage is TRBJ2-5; D may be TRBD2 (5 bases). Looked up from germline, CDR1 is SGHDT and CDR2 is YYEEEE. V was pared by 4 bases and J by 5 bases, with 15 bases between. The CDR3 is 14 amino acids. CDR3 in DNA: TGTGCCAGCAGCCCCGGAGGCGGTACTGAGACCCAGTACTTC. The encoded protein is CASSPGGGTETQYF.

V usage is TRBV12-5 and J usage is TRBJ2-1; D gene uncertain. This CDR3 region has 13 residues. The V end lost 6 bases, the J end lost 9 bases, and 15 bases lay between the germline ends. CDR1 and CDR2 from the germline V gene are LGHNT and FRNRAP. This CDR3 reads CASGPPRPGEQFF. Here the CDR3 DNA reads TGTGCTAGTGGCCCACCGAGACCTGGTGAGCAGTTCTTC. The full variable domain, its missing parts supplied by reference TRBV12-5 and TRBJ2-1, is DARVTQTPRHKVTEMGQEVTMRCQPILGHNTVFWYRQTMMQGLELLAYFRNRAPLDDSGMPKDRFSAEMPDATLATLKIQPSEPRDSAVYFCASGPPRPGEQFFGPGTRLTVL.

This chain connects TRBV24-1 to TRBJ2-7; D could derive from TRBD1 or TRBD2 (5 bases each). Looked up from germline, CDR1 is KGHDR and CDR2 is SFDVKD. Trimming took 3 bases from V and 2 from J, leaving 10 bases between them. The CDR3 runs to 14 residues. The DNA of the CDR3 is TGTGCCACCAGTGATCCGGGACGGCCCTACGAGCAGTACTTC. Amino acids: CATSDPGRPYEQYF.

This clonotype was counted a single time. The chain carries TRBV4-3 and TRBJ2-3, with TRBD2 identical over 10 bases. V gave up 4 bases and J gave up 5 bases; unmatched junction bases: 6. Germline CDR1 reads LGHNA; CDR2 reads YSLEER. There are 15 residues in the CDR3. The CDR3, as DNA: TGCGCCAGCAGCCCTAGCGGGGGCCGGGGAGATACGCAGTATTTT. Translating it yields CASSPSGGRGDTQYF.

This clonotype was recorded a few times. V and J are TRBV29-1 and TRBJ2-7; 7 bases agree with TRBD1. CDR1 is SQVTM, CDR2 ANQGSEA, per germline. J gave up 6 bases and V 7 bases, and 3 bases lay outside the gene matches. The CDR3 sequence is 10 residues long. The CDR3 is CSARQGEQYF. As DNA, the CDR3 is TGCAGCGCTCGACAGGGCGAGCAGTACTTC.

The CDR3 is CASSSPPNQETQYF. CDR3 nucleotide sequence: TGTGCCAGCAGCTCCCCCCCGAACCAAGAGACCCAGTACTTC. The chain recombines TRBV5-6 with TRBJ2-4; D gene unclear. The J call may be faulty, since TRBJ2-5 better matches the DNA end. The CDR3 runs to 14 residues. Germline V gives CDR1 SGHDT, CDR2 YYEEEE.

The gene calls are TRBV15 and TRBJ2-1, with 10 bases aligning to TRBD1. Germline CDR1 reads LNHNV; CDR2 reads YYDKDF (reference sequence). J was trimmed by 9 bases and V by 3 bases; bases with no gene match: 2. The CDR3 length is 13 residues. For the CDR3, the DNA is TGTGCCACCAGCAGGGGGACAGGGGTTGAGCAGTTCTTC. Protein product: CATSRGTGVEQFF.

The chain is built from TRBV5-5 and TRBJ2-7; perhaps TRBD1 as D (5 bases). CDR3 length: 15 amino acids. From germline, CDR1 is SGHKS and CDR2 YYEKEE (reference sequence). V dropped 4 bases and J dropped 0 bases, with 14 bases sitting between them. The CDR3 is CASSLRVTDSYEQYF. CDR3 nucleotides: TGTGCCAGCAGCCTCAGGGTTACCGACTCCTACGAGCAGTACTTC.

This clonotype showed up just once. V and J are TRBV15 and TRBJ2-2; D is perhaps TRBD1 or TRBD2 (5 bases each). Germline V gene lookup returns CDR1 LNHNV and CDR2 YYDKDF (reference sequence). Between the trimmed V and J ends, which lost 1 base and 4 bases, there was a span of 7 bases. The CDR3 consists of 14 residues. CDR3 loop: CATSRAGLTGELFF. CDR3 DNA sequence: TGTGCCACCAGCAGAGCGGGGCTCACCGGGGAGCTGTTTTTT.

The CDR3 bases are TGTGCCAGCAGTCCTCCGAGCGGGAGGAAAGCCTACGAGCAGTACTTC. Residues: CASSPPSGRKAYEQYF. The chain combines TRBV6-5 with TRBJ2-7; 9 nucleotides match TRBD2. Germline CDR1 reads MNHEY; CDR2 reads SVGAGI. The CDR3 has 16 residues. The ends lost 5 bases at V and 2 bases at J; junction bases unmatched: 10.

The genes are TRBV12-3 or TRBV12-4 and TRBJ1-2; no clear D. The CDR3 covers 11 residues. The V and J ends lost 6 bases and 6 bases respectively, with 8 bases between them. This chain's CDR3 is CASSSRDGYTF. CDR3 nucleotide sequence: TGTGCCAGCAGCTCAAGGGATGGCTACACCTTC.

This clonotype was counted a few times. The chain joins TRBV6-2 or TRBV6-3 to TRBJ2-4, with D hard to call. The J call may be in error: the DNA end matches TRBJ2-7 better. Germline-derived CDR1 and CDR2 are MNHEY and SVGEGT. The length of the CDR3 is 13 residues. The CDR3 DNA is TGTGCCAGCAGTTACCAATGGGGCTACGAGCAGTACTTC. This codes for CASSYQWGYEQYF.

The V call is TRBV5-5, the J call TRBJ2-4; 8 bases are a match to TRBD2. The DNA end favors TRBJ2-5, so the J call may be wrong. This CDR3 has 15 residues. Germline V gene lookup returns CDR1 SGHKS and CDR2 YYEKEE (reference sequence). The CDR3, as DNA: TGTGCCAGCAGCTCTCTAAGGACTAGCAAAGAGACCCAGTACTTC. It yields the protein CASSSLRTSKETQYF.

The J gene is TRBJ2-5, the V gene TRBV20-1; perhaps TRBD1 as D (5 bases). CDR1 and CDR2 (germline): DFQATT, SNEGSKA (reference sequence). This CDR3 has 15 residues. Trimming took 1 base from V and 1 from J, leaving 13 bases between them. As DNA, the CDR3 is TGCAGTGCTAGAGTTGACAGCCGACCCCAAGAGACCCAGTACTTC. Its translation is CSARVDSRPQETQYF.